This is a list of T cell receptor beta chains from one sample in a study of post-analysis software for immune sequencing data. TCRdb re-analysed the PCR reads in MiXCR, keeping a single row per CDR3 protein. There are some 690,000 distinct CDR3 sequences in the sample; over 45% occur only once, and roughly 12% lies in the top ten. Sequenced material: blood. Receptor source: a girl under 10 years old with multiple sclerosis. Each CDR3 is given with its conserved first and last residue. Fields, in order: clone size, D gene, V gene, J gene, CDR3 DNA, CDR3 protein. D genes are given only for firm matches. Expanded clones are given a class, and other clones once, few, many or no size at all.

-	-	TRBV25-1	TRBJ1-1	TGTGCCAGCAGTGACGCACGGGACTCAGTGGAAGCTTTCTTT	CASSDARDSVEAFF
-	-	TRBV6-6	TRBJ1-1	TGTGCCATCACTTTCGACGCCAACACTGAAGCTTTCTTT	CAITFDANTEAFF
once	-	TRBV19	TRBJ2-1	TGTGCCAGTAATTCCCCTAGCTCCTACAATGAGCAGTTCTTC	CASNSPSSYNEQFF
few	TRBD2	TRBV7-9	TRBJ2-1	TGTGCCAGCAGAATCCCCGGACTAGCGGGAGCCAATGAGCAGTTCTTC	CASRIPGLAGANEQFF
few	-	TRBV25-1	TRBJ2-1	TGTGCCAGCAGTGAGAACGAGCTGGGGCTTGAGCAGTTCTTC	CASSENELGLEQFF
-	TRBD1	TRBV10-1	TRBJ2-3	TGCGCCAGCAGTACAGGGGTAACCACAGATACGCAGTATTTT	CASSTGVTTDTQYF
-	TRBD2	TRBV4-3	TRBJ2-1	TGCGCCAGCAGCTTCGCCGCTAGCGGAAATAGCAATGAGCAGTTCTTC	CASSFAASGNSNEQFF
-	TRBD2	TRBV5-6	TRBJ2-5	TGTGCCAGCAGTCGTCTAGCGGGGGCGGTAGAGACCCAGTACTTC	CASSRLAGAVETQYF
once	-	TRBV20-1	TRBJ2-7	TGCAGTGCTAGGCTTCCGCAGGACTACGAGCAGTACTTC	CSARLPQDYEQYF
few	TRBD1	TRBV6-5	TRBJ2-7	TGTGCCAGCAGTTACTCTACAGGGGGCGAGCAGTACTTC	CASSYSTGGEQYF
-	TRBD1	TRBV15	TRBJ2-2	TGTGCCACCAGCAGAGAAGTCGGGACAGGGGACGGGGAGCTGTTTTTT	CATSREVGTGDGELFF
-	TRBD1	TRBV29-1	TRBJ2-2	TGCAGCGCCTCCGGACAGGGGGGAAGTTCGACCGGGGAGCTGTTTTTT	CSASGQGGSSTGELFF
-	-	TRBV12-3/TRBV12-4	TRBJ1-2	TGTGCCAGCAGTTCCCTCAGCGAGGCCGGCTACACCTTC	CASSSLSEAGYTF
-	TRBD2	TRBV20-1	TRBJ2-3	TGCAGTGCCCCCACGGGGGGAGGGGCAGATACGCAGTATTTT	CSAPTGGGADTQYF
few	TRBD1	TRBV12-3/TRBV12-4	TRBJ2-7	TGTGCCAGCAGTGCCGGGACAGGGGCCTACGAGCAGTACTTC	CASSAGTGAYEQYF
-	TRBD2	TRBV20-1	TRBJ2-3	TGCAGGGCCGCACTAGCGCCAGATACGCAGTATTTT	CRAALAPDTQYF
-	-	TRBV3-1	TRBJ1-2	TGTGCCAGCAGCCAAGGGATGCGGTCCTATGGCTACACCTTC	CASSQGMRSYGYTF
-	TRBD1	TRBV4-3	TRBJ2-3	TGCGCCAGCAGCCAAGATTGGGGGGTCGCAGGGGGCCGGGCAGATACGCAGTATTTT	CASSQDWGVAGGRADTQYF
few	-	TRBV2	TRBJ2-3	TGTGCCAGCAGTGGTCCAGATACGCAGTATTTT	CASSGPDTQYF
-	-	TRBV30	TRBJ1-1	TGTGCCTGGAGTCAGGTGGAGAACACTGAAGCTTTCTTT	CAWSQVENTEAFF
-	-	TRBV12-3/TRBV12-4	TRBJ2-5	TGTGCCAGCAGCCCCACCGGGACCCAACACGGTCGGTACCAAGAGACCCAGTACTTC	CASSPTGTQHGRYQETQYF
-	TRBD2	TRBV7-2	TRBJ2-3	TGTGCCAGCAGCTTATATGACGGGAGGACGCAGTATTTT	CASSLYDGRTQYF
few	TRBD2	TRBV7-2	TRBJ2-5	TGTGCCAGCAGCTTAGAATGGGGCGGGGGGGCCGGTGAGACCCAGTACTTC	CASSLEWGGGAGETQYF
-	-	TRBV7-2	TRBJ2-1	TGTGCCAGCAGCTTAGCCGCGACTCGTGGGGTTGATGAGCAGTTCTTC	CASSLAATRGVDEQFF
-	-	TRBV7-2	TRBJ2-3	TGTGCCAGCAGCTTTCCCCCCCCCGGGTCAGATACGCAGTATTTT	CASSFPPPGSDTQYF
-	-	TRBV20-1	TRBJ2-3	TGCAGTGCTAACGGCCCCGTACCGGGAGATACGCAGTATTTT	CSANGPVPGDTQYF
-	-	TRBV11-2	TRBJ2-7	TGTGCCAGCAGCCCCGGGGCCTCCGAGCAGTACTTC	CASSPGASEQYF
-	-	TRBV20-1	TRBJ1-1	TGCAGTGCTAGAGAGGGTTCGAACACTGAAGCTTTCTTT	CSAREGSNTEAFF
-	-	TRBV7-8	TRBJ2-7	TGTGCCAGCAGCTTATTTCGTATGAGATCGGAGAGGAGCTCCTACGAGCAGTACTTC	CASSLFRMRSERSSYEQYF
-	-	TRBV6-5	TRBJ2-5	TGTGCCAGCAGTTACCTAGAGGCGGAGACCCAGTACTTC	CASSYLEAETQYF
-	-	TRBV29-1	TRBJ1-2	TGCAGCGCTACCGGGGGGGGCGCAGAGGGCTACACCTTC	CSATGGGAEGYTF
few	-	TRBV6-1	TRBJ2-6	TGTGCCAGAGGCGACGGGACCCGCTCTGGGGCCAACGTCCTGACTTTC	CARGDGTRSGANVLTF
-	TRBD1	TRBV12-3/TRBV12-4	TRBJ1-5	TGTGCCAGCAGTGCCCCCCGGGACAGGGGGAATCAGCCCCAGCATTTT	CASSAPRDRGNQPQHF
-	TRBD2	TRBV15	TRBJ2-1	TGTGCCACCAGCAGAGATTCGGCGGGAGGGCCGGATGAGCAGTTCTTC	CATSRDSAGGPDEQFF
-	-	TRBV7-9	TRBJ2-3	TGTGCCAGCAGCTCCTACAGGGCTCGGGGCTATAGCACAGATACGCAGTATTTT	CASSSYRARGYSTDTQYF
-	-	TRBV7-3	TRBJ2-1	TGTGCCAGCAGCTTAAGTGTGGCGGCCGACTCCTACAATGAGCAGTTCTTC	CASSLSVAADSYNEQFF
-	TRBD1	TRBV29-1	TRBJ2-7	TGCAGCGTTGAGGACAGGGGGGACGAGCAGTACTTC	CSVEDRGDEQYF
-	-	TRBV5-1	TRBJ1-1	TGCGCCAGCAGCCGAGGGTCGACAGTCTCGAACACTGAAGCTTTCTTT	CASSRGSTVSNTEAFF
few	-	TRBV3-1	TRBJ2-5	TGTGCCAGCAGCCAAGATCCGTTCAGGGGAGAGACCCAGTACTTC	CASSQDPFRGETQYF
few	-	TRBV12-3/TRBV12-4	TRBJ2-3	TGTGCCAGCAGTTTTAGGGCCACAGATACGCAGTATTTT	CASSFRATDTQYF
once	-	TRBV2	TRBJ2-1	TGTGCCAGCAGTTTTTCGCGGAAGAGCTCCTACAATGAGCAGTTCTTC	CASSFSRKSSYNEQFF
-	TRBD2	TRBV6-6	TRBJ2-3	TGTGCCAGCAGCCCGCCCCGGGGGGACTCAGATACGCAGTATTTT	CASSPPRGDSDTQYF
-	-	TRBV5-1	TRBJ1-5	TGCGCCAGCAGCCTTGACGCGGGGGCGGGTGGGCCCCAGCATTTT	CASSLDAGAGGPQHF
-	-	TRBV7-2	TRBJ2-1	TGTGCCAGCAGCCTAGATCGTGGGGGAACGTCCTACAATGAGCAGTTCTTC	CASSLDRGGTSYNEQFF
-	-	TRBV4-3	TRBJ2-7	TGCGCCAGCAGCCAGCGACAGGCGGTATCCTACGAGCAGTACTTC	CASSQRQAVSYEQYF
-	TRBD1	TRBV7-9	TRBJ1-2	TGTGCCAGCAGCTTAGAGGACAGGGAAGTCACCTTC	CASSLEDREVTF
-	-	TRBV29-1	TRBJ1-2	TGCAGCTCCCGCCTCAAAGACCCTAACTATGGCTACACCTTC	CSSRLKDPNYGYTF
-	-	TRBV7-2	TRBJ2-1	TGTGCCAGCGGCCGATTCGGAGGCGCCAGTGGCTACAATGAGCAGTTCTTC	CASGRFGGASGYNEQFF
-	-	TRBV7-8	TRBJ1-1	TGTGCCAGCAGCTTATTTAGTCAGCTGAACACTGAAGCTTTCTTT	CASSLFSQLNTEAFF
-	-	TRBV5-1	TRBJ2-1	TGCGCCAGCAGCTTGGGACCGCTCCTTAGCTCCTACAATGAGCAGTTCTTC	CASSLGPLLSSYNEQFF
-	TRBD1	TRBV5-5	TRBJ1-5	TGTGCCAGCAGCCCAGGACAGGAACGGGGGCCTTATCAGCCCCAGCATTTT	CASSPGQERGPYQPQHF
-	TRBD2	TRBV6-4	TRBJ2-6	TGTGCCAGCAGCGGGACTAGCGCCTCTGGGGCCAACGTCCTGACTTTC	CASSGTSASGANVLTF
-	-	TRBV6-2/TRBV6-3	TRBJ2-5	TGTGCCAGCAGTACCGCTACAGAGACCCAGTACTTC	CASSTATETQYF
-	-	TRBV12-3/TRBV12-4	TRBJ2-5	TGTGCCAGCAGTTTCCAGGGTTTCGAGACCCAGTACTTC	CASSFQGFETQYF
-	-	TRBV7-9	TRBJ2-7	TGTGCCAGCAGCTTAGCGGCAAGTCACGAGCAGTACTTC	CASSLAASHEQYF
-	-	TRBV7-2	TRBJ2-1	TGTGCCAGCAGCTTAGCGCGCGGGACTCCGACCTACAATGAGCAGTTCTTC	CASSLARGTPTYNEQFF
few	-	TRBV5-1	TRBJ1-6	TGCGCCAGCAGCTTGGGCTCTGAGGCCTCACCCCTCCACTTT	CASSLGSEASPLHF
-	TRBD1	TRBV5-1	TRBJ2-7	TGCGCCAGCAGCTCACGGGACAGCCTTCCCTCGGACGAGCAGTACTTC	CASSSRDSLPSDEQYF
-	-	TRBV6-1	TRBJ2-5	TGTGCCAGCACCGGACAGTTAAAAGAGACCCAGTACTTC	CASTGQLKETQYF